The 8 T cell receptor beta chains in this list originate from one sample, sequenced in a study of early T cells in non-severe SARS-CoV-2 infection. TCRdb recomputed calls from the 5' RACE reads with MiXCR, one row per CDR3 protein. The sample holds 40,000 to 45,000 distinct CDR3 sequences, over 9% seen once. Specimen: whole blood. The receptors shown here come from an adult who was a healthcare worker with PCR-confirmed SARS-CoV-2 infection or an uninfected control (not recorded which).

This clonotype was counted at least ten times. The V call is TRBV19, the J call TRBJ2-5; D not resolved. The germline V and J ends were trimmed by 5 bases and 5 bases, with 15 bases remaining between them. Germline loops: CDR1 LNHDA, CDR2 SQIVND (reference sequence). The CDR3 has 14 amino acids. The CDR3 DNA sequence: TGTGCCAGTAGTGCCATGGATTTGGGGGAGACCCAGTACTTC. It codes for CASSAMDLGETQYF.

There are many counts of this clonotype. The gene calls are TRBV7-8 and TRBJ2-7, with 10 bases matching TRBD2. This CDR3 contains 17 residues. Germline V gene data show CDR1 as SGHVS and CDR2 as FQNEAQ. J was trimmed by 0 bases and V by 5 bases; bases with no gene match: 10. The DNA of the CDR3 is TGTGCCAGCAGCAAACCAACTAGCGGGGTATACTCCTACGAGCAGTACTTC. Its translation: CASSKPTSGVYSYEQYF.

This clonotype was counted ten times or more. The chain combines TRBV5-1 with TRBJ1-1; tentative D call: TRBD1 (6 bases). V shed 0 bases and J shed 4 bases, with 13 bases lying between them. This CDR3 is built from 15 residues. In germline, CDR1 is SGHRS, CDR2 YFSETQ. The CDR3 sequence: CASSLAGDRTTEAFF. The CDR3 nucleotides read TGCGCCAGCAGCTTGGCCGGTGACAGGACCACTGAAGCTTTCTTT.

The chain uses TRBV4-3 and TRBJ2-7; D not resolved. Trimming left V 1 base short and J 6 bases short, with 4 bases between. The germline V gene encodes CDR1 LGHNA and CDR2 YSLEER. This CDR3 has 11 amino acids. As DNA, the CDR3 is TGCGCCAGCAGCCAAGGAACCGAGCAGTACTTC. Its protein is CASSQGTEQYF.

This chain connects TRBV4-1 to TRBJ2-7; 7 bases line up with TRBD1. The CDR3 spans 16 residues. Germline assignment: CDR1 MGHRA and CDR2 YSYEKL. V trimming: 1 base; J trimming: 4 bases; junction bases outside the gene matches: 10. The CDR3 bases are TGCGCCAGCAGCCAAGCGGATGGACAGGACCTATACGAGCAGTACTTC. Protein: CASSQADGQDLYEQYF.

CDR3 amino acids: CASSRGLSSYNEQFF. The CDR3 nucleotides are TGTGCCAGCAGTCGGGGCCTTAGCTCCTACAATGAGCAGTTCTTC. The chain combines TRBV12-3 or TRBV12-4 with TRBJ2-1; either TRBD1 or TRBD2 may supply D (5 bases each). Between the trimmed V and J ends, which lost 5 bases and 0 bases, there was a span of 11 bases. The CDR3 extends over 15 amino acids.

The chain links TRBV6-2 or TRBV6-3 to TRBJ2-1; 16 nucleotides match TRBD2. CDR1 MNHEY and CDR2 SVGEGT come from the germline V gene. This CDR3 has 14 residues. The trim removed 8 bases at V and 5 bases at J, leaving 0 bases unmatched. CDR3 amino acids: CASGTSGGDNEQFF. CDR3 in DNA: TGTGCCAGCGGGACTAGCGGGGGGGACAATGAGCAGTTCTTC.

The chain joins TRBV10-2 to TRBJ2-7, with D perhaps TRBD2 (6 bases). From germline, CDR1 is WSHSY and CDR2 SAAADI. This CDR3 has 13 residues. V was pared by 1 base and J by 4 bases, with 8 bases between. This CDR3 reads CASSEFGGYEQYF. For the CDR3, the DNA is TGCGCCAGCAGTGAGTTTGGAGGGTACGAGCAGTACTTC.